This T cell receptor (beta chain) was captured by sequencing in a study of T cell responses to AZD1222 COVID-19 vaccine. Study-wide background: Whether given at about 4 or about 12 weeks, second doses were pooled.

V lost 8 bases and J lost 4, with 5 bases in between. Germline assignment: CDR1 KGHDR and CDR2 SFDVKD. The CDR3 extends over 11 amino acids. Note on this clone: Its antigen is unknown.

Regarding the study as a whole: Spike-specific TCR breadth rose after two AZD1222 doses, and depth rose as well.

Profiling relied on immunoSEQ multiplex PCR, and the TCRdb table lists in-frame clones only, not all of them. In the table there are about 140,000 clones, approximately 92% of which are singletons. The sequencing used peripheral blood, collected on day 0 of AZD1222 vaccination. The TCR comes from an adult in good health. The chain combines TRBV24-1 with TRBJ2-1, with D hard to call. In DNA, the CDR3 is TGTGCCACCACGGCTTACAATGAGCAGTTCTTC. It specifies CATTAYNEQFF.